This T cell receptor (beta chain) originates from a study of T cell responses to AZD1222 COVID-19 vaccine. The repertoire was sequenced with immunoSEQ multiplex PCR; TCRdb's copy has only in-frame clones and lacks some. The table has about 56,000 clones, over 70% seen once. The germline V and J ends were trimmed by 1 base and 8 bases, with 14 bases remaining between them. The germline V gene has CDR1 GTSNPN and CDR2 SVGIG (reference sequence). The CDR3 totals 13 residues. On this clone itself: Its matching antigen is unknown.

Findings and limits, study-wide: Spike-specific TCR breadth and depth went up after people got two AZD1222 doses. The donor cohort was predominantly white British with a female majority, and clonal diversity may have been underestimated.

Here the sequenced sample was peripheral blood, taken 28 days after the second AZD1222 dose. This TCR derives from an adult who received the AZD1222 COVID-19 vaccine. This sequence joins TRBV30 and TRBJ1-2; weak D call: TRBD1 (6 bases). CDR3 in DNA: TGTGCCTGGAGTGGACCAACAGGGAGCGGCTACACCTTC. It specifies CAWSGPTGSGYTF.